Following are 28 T cell receptor beta chains from one sample sequenced in a study of T-cell memory formation after mild COVID-19. Each CDR3 protein gets one entry after TCRdb re-called the 5' RACE reads with MiXCR. Counted here are about 470,000 distinct CDR3 sequences, about 23% occurring once; the ten biggest clones make up approximately 13%. Input material: PBMCs or a T cell subset sorted from them (not recorded which). The receptors were sampled from an adult woman who had mild COVID-19 (a few samples of this study predate the infection). Cell type and time point are not known.

The rearrangement uses TRBV7-3 and TRBJ1-1, with unresolved D. This CDR3 has 13 amino acids. In germline, CDR1 is SGHTA, CDR2 FQGTGA. The V gene lost 1 base and the J gene lost 7 bases, with 10 bases spanning the gap. DNA of the CDR3: TGTGCCAGCAGCTTAATGGGCCGCGATGAAGCTTTCTTT. The encoded protein is CASSLMGRDEAFF.

This clonotype was seen once. Germline and junction disagree at one end, which may indicate a read error. The V call is TRBV12-3 or TRBV12-4, the J call TRBJ2-2, with D possibly called TRBD1 or TRBD2 (5 bases each). This CDR3 is built from 15 residues. In DNA form, the CDR3 reads TGTGCCAGCAGCACAGCCCAAGCGAACACCGGGGACCTGTTTTTT. Translation: CASSTAQANTGDLFF.

This chain uses TRBV6-1 with TRBJ1-1, with 8 bases identical to TRBD1. Germline trimming cut 6 bases from V and 6 bases from J; bases unmatched to any gene: 9. CDR3 length equals 14 residues. The V gene's germline CDR1 is MNHNS and CDR2 SASEGT. The DNA for the CDR3 is TGTGCCAGCAGAATCGGACAGGGTTGGGCTGAAGCTTTCTTT. Protein: CASRIGQGWAEAFF.

V and J are TRBV24-1 and TRBJ2-2; TRBD2 is a possible D gene (6 bases). From germline, CDR1 is KGHDR and CDR2 SFDVKD. CDR3 length: 13 amino acids. V lost 3 bases to trimming and J lost 5 bases, with 6 bases between them. The CDR3 protein is CATSDGRTGELFF. The CDR3 DNA reads TGTGCCACCAGTGATGGGAGGACCGGGGAGCTGTTTTTT.

The chain has TRBV5-1 and TRBJ2-5, with 11 bases identical to TRBD2. Per the germline V gene, CDR1 is SGHRS and CDR2 is YFSETQ. V lost 0 bases, J lost 4 bases, and 2 bases stayed unmatched. This CDR3 region has 15 residues. CDR3 bases: TGCGCCAGCAGCTTGGAACTAGCGGGAGTAGAGACCCAGTACTTC. It yields the protein CASSLELAGVETQYF.

This clonotype was found a few times. The chain couples TRBV11-2 to TRBJ2-6, with TRBD1 matching 9 bases. Germline CDR1 reads SGHAT; CDR2 reads FQNNGV. V dropped 8 bases and J dropped 2; count of bases not matched to a gene: 19. The CDR3 has 20 amino acids. Here the CDR3 DNA reads TGTGCCAGCTTACAGACCGGACAGGGGTGGATGGGGGCTGGGGCCAACGTCCTGACTTTC. The encoded protein is CASLQTGQGWMGAGANVLTF. Full variable domain (rest looked up from reference TRBV11-2 and TRBJ2-6): EAGVAQSPRYKIIEKRQSVAFWCNPISGHATLYWYQQILGQGPKLLIQFQNNGVVDDSQLPKDRFSAERLKGVDSTLKIQPAKLEDSAVYLCASLQTGQGWMGAGANVLTFGAGSRLTVL.

The V call is TRBV3-1, the J call TRBJ2-3; TRBD2 agrees at 10 bases. Germline V lookup: CDR1 LGHDT, CDR2 YNNKEL (reference sequence). The CDR3 length is 17 residues. V was pared by 1 base and J by 1 base, with 5 bases of the junction left unmatched. The CDR3 protein is CASSQGKLAGGTDTQYF. Written as DNA, the CDR3 is TGTGCCAGCAGCCAAGGGAAGCTAGCGGGGGGCACAGATACGCAGTATTTT.

In this sample, this clonotype turned up a few times. This chain uses TRBV7-2 with TRBJ2-1; the D gene is possibly TRBD2 (6 bases). Germline CDR1 reads SGHTA; CDR2 reads FQGNSA. Trimming left V 3 bases short and J 0 bases short, with 12 bases between. The CDR3 is 16 residues long. The chain's CDR3 is CASSFIEAGSYNEQFF. The DNA of the CDR3 is TGTGCCAGCAGCTTCATAGAAGCGGGCTCCTACAATGAGCAGTTCTTC.

This chain links TRBV6-6 with TRBJ2-3, with 14 bases identical to TRBD2. CDR1 and CDR2 (germline): MNHNY, SVGAGI (reference sequence). The CDR3 consists of 17 residues. The J segment lost 0 bases and the V segment lost 7 bases, leaving 6 bases of the junction unmatched. CDR3 sequence reads: CASTPTSGRASTDTQYF. The CDR3 DNA is TGTGCCAGCACCCCGACTAGCGGGAGGGCTAGCACAGATACGCAGTATTTT.

In this sample, this clonotype turned up a few times. The genes are TRBV20-1 and TRBJ2-7; possibly TRBD2 for D (6 bases). The germline V gene has CDR1 DFQATT and CDR2 SNEGSKA (reference sequence). V shed 1 base and J shed 3 bases, with 10 bases lying between them. The CDR3 has 13 residues. CDR3 bases: TGCAGTGCTAGAGCGGGAGCGGACTACGAGCAGTACTTC. The encoded protein is CSARAGADYEQYF.

This chain joins TRBV10-3 and TRBJ2-5; D possibly uses TRBD1 or TRBD2 (5 bases each). The CDR3 loop spans 13 amino acids. Trimming took off 3 bases at V and 5 bases at J, with 10 bases between the two ends. Germline V gene data show CDR1 as ENHRY and CDR2 as SYGVKD. The CDR3 DNA sequence: TGTGCCATCAGTGATTATGGGGACGAGACCCAGTACTTC. This gives the protein CAISDYGDETQYF.

The J gene is TRBJ1-6, the V gene TRBV2; the D gene is possibly TRBD1 (5 bases). The CDR3 runs to 15 residues. V was trimmed by 2 bases and J by 10 bases, leaving 15 bases between them. Looked up from germline, CDR1 is SNHLY and CDR2 is FYNNEI. The chain's CDR3 is CASSELGHLNSPLHF. Written as DNA, the CDR3 is TGTGCCAGCAGTGAACTTGGACACCTGAACTCACCCCTCCACTTT.

The chain recombines TRBV20-1 with TRBJ2-7, with D unresolved. Germline V gives CDR1 DFQATT, CDR2 SNEGSKA (reference sequence). The CDR3 consists of 15 residues. Trimming took off 0 bases at V and 2 bases at J, with 14 bases between the two ends. DNA of the CDR3: TGCAGTGCTAGAGATCTTTCAGGTCCAACCTACGAGCAGTACTTC. It translates to CSARDLSGPTYEQYF.

This clonotype has more than one count but fewer than ten. This chain links TRBV7-2 with TRBJ1-6; maybe TRBD1 (6 bases). V was trimmed by 2 bases and J by 13 bases, leaving 12 bases between them. The CDR3 runs to 13 residues. Germline V gene sequence: CDR1 SGHTA, CDR2 FQGNSA. CDR3: CASSLLPGEPLHF. CDR3 nucleotide sequence: TGTGCCAGCAGCTTACTCCCAGGGGAGCCCCTCCACTTT.

This clonotype came up a few times. The chain joins TRBV12-3 or TRBV12-4 to TRBJ2-4; D not certain. V dropped 3 bases and J dropped 4 bases, with 13 bases sitting between them. The CDR3 runs to 15 residues. The CDR3 here is CASSLASIEKNIQYF. CDR3 coding DNA: TGTGCCAGCAGTTTGGCAAGCATCGAGAAAAACATTCAGTACTTC.

This chain uses TRBV12-3 or TRBV12-4 with TRBJ2-1, with 9 positions matching TRBD1. Trimming removed 6 bases from V and 9 bases from J; junction bases left unmatched: 6. CDR3 length: 13 residues. CDR3 sequence reads: CASRTLGQGEQFF. CDR3 DNA sequence: TGTGCCAGCAGAACCCTGGGACAGGGTGAGCAGTTCTTC.

This clonotype was counted between two and nine times. The chain uses TRBV19 and TRBJ2-5; 7 positions agree with TRBD2. CDR3 size: 15 residues. CDR1 LNHDA and CDR2 SQIVND come from the germline V gene (reference sequence). Unmatched junction bases numbered 8, after V lost 5 bases and J lost 2 bases. CDR3 sequence reads: CASSRGRAPQETQYF. Written as DNA, the CDR3 is TGTGCCAGTAGTCGGGGGAGGGCTCCACAAGAGACCCAGTACTTC. The complete variable domain, with remaining parts taken from reference TRBV19 and TRBJ2-5, reads DGGITQSPKYLFRKEGQNVTLSCEQNLNHDAMYWYRQDPGQGLRLIYYSQIVNDFQKGDIAEGYSVSREKKESFPLTVTSAQKNPTAFYLCASSRGRAPQETQYFGPGTRLLVL.

V gene TRBV29-1 combines with J gene TRBJ1-2, with D tentatively TRBD1 (6 bases). Germline V gene data show CDR1 as SQVTM and CDR2 as ANQGSEA. Between the trimmed V and J ends, which lost 4 bases and 6 bases, there was a span of 12 bases. The CDR3 spans 12 residues. This CDR3 reads CSVGGGHDGYTF. The CDR3 DNA sequence: TGCAGCGTTGGGGGGGGCCACGATGGCTACACCTTC. Filled out from reference TRBV29-1 and TRBJ1-2, the complete variable domain reads SAVISQKPSRDICQRGTSLTIQCQVDSQVTMMFWYRQQPGQSLTLIATANQGSEATYESGFVIDKFPISRPNLTFSTLTVSNMSPEDSSIYLCSVGGGHDGYTFGSGTRLTVV.

This clonotype has a handful of counts. The V gene is TRBV10-3, the J gene TRBJ2-2; TRBD1 agrees at 7 bases. The CDR3 is made up of 15 amino acids. Germline CDR1 ENHRY, CDR2 SYGVKD. V dropped 6 bases and J dropped 2; count of bases not matched to a gene: 6. The CDR3 loop reads CAISGTDPNTGELFF. DNA for the CDR3: TGTGCCATCAGCGGGACAGACCCAAACACCGGGGAGCTGTTTTTT.

The chain recombines TRBV7-9 with TRBJ2-7; possible D gene TRBD1, 7 bases. CDR3 length: 15 amino acids. From germline, CDR1 is SEHNR and CDR2 FQNEAQ (reference sequence). V lost 5 bases to trimming and J lost 2 bases, with 16 bases between them. The CDR3 reads CASSPRDRMAYEQYF. Here the CDR3 DNA reads TGTGCCAGCAGCCCGCGGGACAGAATGGCCTACGAGCAGTACTTC.

This clonotype was observed a handful of times. CDR3 region: CASSYATYGPSTDTQYF. As DNA, the CDR3 is TGTGCCAGCAGTTACGCTACCTACGGCCCTAGCACAGATACGCAGTATTTT. The V call is TRBV6-2 or TRBV6-3, the J call TRBJ2-3, with unresolved D. This CDR3 spans 17 amino acids. Per germline, CDR1 MNHEY and CDR2 SVGEGT. The germline V and J ends were trimmed by 2 bases and 0 bases, with 15 bases remaining between them.

CDR3 nucleotide sequence: TGTGCCGACAGGACTAGCGGAAACACCGGGGAGCTGTTTTTT. Residues: CADRTSGNTGELFF. The chain has TRBV12-3 or TRBV12-4 and TRBJ2-2; 10 bases map to TRBD2. The CDR3 extends over 14 amino acids. V dropped 11 bases and J dropped 2; count of bases not matched to a gene: 5.

The sample holds a few counts of this clonotype. The J gene is TRBJ2-3, the V gene TRBV6-1; 11 nucleotides match TRBD1. CDR3 length: 15 residues. With V trimmed by 1 base and J by 6 bases, 3 bases remained unmatched. CDR1 is MNHNS, CDR2 SASEGT, per germline. CDR3 coding DNA: TGTGCCAGCAGTGAAGGGACAGGGGGCCTTGATACGCAGTATTTT. Amino acids: CASSEGTGGLDTQYF.

Only a few counts were recorded for this clonotype. The chain is built from TRBV7-2 and TRBJ2-3; 7 bases are shared with TRBD1. The CDR3 contains 15 residues. V gave up 5 bases and J gave up 3 bases; unmatched junction bases: 8. Germline lookup yields CDR1 SGHTA and CDR2 FQGNSA. CDR3: CASSRQGVRTDTQYF. The CDR3 nucleotides read TGTGCCAGCAGCCGACAGGGAGTAAGGACAGATACGCAGTATTTT.

J is TRBJ2-7 and V is TRBV6-5, with 7 bases aligning to TRBD1. V lost 2 bases, J lost 2 bases, and 6 bases stayed unmatched. In germline, CDR1 is MNHEY, CDR2 SVGAGI. The CDR3 is made up of 15 amino acids. In nucleotides, the CDR3 is TGTGCCAGCAGTTACAAGGGGGCAAGGACCTACGAGCAGTACTTC. It is translated as CASSYKGARTYEQYF.

This sequence joins TRBV4-1 and TRBJ2-5, with TRBD2 matching 7 bases. CDR3 length: 15 residues. CDR1 is MGHRA and CDR2 is YSYEKL in the germline V gene. The junction had 9 bases not matched to a gene; V was cut back by 3 bases and J by 5 bases. The CDR3 loop reads CASSQTGGEGETQYF. Here the CDR3 DNA reads TGCGCCAGCAGCCAGACCGGAGGGGAGGGCGAGACCCAGTACTTC.

The CDR3: CASTSALRTGTGAYEQYF. CDR3 DNA: TGTGCCAGCACTTCTGCGCTACGAACCGGGACAGGGGCGTACGAGCAGTACTTC. The V and J genes are TRBV3-1 and TRBJ2-7; 10 bases map to TRBD1. V lost 7 bases to trimming and J lost 4 bases; unmatched junction nucleotides: 19. Looked up from germline, CDR1 is LGHDT and CDR2 is YNNKEL (reference sequence). This CDR3 contains 18 residues.

There are a few counts of this clonotype. For the CDR3, the DNA is TGTGCCAGCAGCGTAGCGCCGCGGGACAGGGGTTCTGAGCAGTTCTTC. Translation gives CASSVAPRDRGSEQFF. This sequence joins TRBV9 and TRBJ2-1, with 10 bases lining up with TRBD1. V lost 0 bases to trimming and J lost 9 bases; unmatched junction nucleotides: 9. Germline CDR1 SGDLS, CDR2 YYNGEE. The CDR3 is made up of 16 amino acids.